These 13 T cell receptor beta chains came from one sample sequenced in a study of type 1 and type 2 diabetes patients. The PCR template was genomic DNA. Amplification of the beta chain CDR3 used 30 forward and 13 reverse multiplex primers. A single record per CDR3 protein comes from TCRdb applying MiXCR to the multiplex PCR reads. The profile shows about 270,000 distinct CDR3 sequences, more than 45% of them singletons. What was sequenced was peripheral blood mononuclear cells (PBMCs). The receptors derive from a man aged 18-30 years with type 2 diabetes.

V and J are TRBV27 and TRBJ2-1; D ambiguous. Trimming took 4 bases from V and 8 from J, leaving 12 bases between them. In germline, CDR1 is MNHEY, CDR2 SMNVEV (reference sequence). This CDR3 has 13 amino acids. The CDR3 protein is CASSWSTPHEQFF. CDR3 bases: TGTGCCAGCAGTTGGTCAACGCCCCATGAGCAGTTCTTC.

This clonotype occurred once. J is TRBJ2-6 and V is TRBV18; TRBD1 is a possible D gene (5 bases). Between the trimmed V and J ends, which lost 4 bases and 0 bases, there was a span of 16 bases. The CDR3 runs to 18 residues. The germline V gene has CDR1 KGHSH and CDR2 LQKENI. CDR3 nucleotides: TGTGCCAGCTCACGCCAAAGTATGCAGGGCTCTGGGGCCAACGTCCTGACTTTC. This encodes CASSRQSMQGSGANVLTF.

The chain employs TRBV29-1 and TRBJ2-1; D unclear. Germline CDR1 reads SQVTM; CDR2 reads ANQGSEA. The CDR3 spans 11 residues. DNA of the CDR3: TGCAGTGTGGGTACCCACAATGAGCAGTTCTTC. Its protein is CSVGTHNEQFF.

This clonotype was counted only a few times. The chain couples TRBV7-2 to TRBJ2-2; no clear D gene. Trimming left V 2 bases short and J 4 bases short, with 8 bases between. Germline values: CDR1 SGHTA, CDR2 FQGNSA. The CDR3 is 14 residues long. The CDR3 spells CASSLRGITGELFF. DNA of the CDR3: TGTGCCAGCAGCTTAAGAGGTATCACCGGGGAGCTGTTTTTT. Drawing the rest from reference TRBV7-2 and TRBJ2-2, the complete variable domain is GAGVSQSPSNKVTEKGKDVELRCDPISGHTALYWYRQSLGQGLEFLIYFQGNSAPDKSGLPSDRFSAERTGGSVSTLTIQRTQQEDSAVYLCASSLRGITGELFFGEGSRLTVL.

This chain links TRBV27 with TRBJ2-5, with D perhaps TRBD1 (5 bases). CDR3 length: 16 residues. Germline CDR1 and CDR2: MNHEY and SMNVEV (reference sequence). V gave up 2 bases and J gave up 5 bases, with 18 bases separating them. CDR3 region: CASSLPERGYRETQYF. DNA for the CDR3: TGTGCCAGCAGTTTACCGGAAAGGGGATATCGGGAGACCCAGTACTTC.

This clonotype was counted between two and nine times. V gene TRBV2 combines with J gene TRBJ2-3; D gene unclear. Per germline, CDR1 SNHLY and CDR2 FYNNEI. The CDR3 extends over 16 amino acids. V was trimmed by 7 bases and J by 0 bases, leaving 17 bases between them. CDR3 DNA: TGTGCCAGCATCGCGAAGAATCCTGCTAGCACAGATACGCAGTATTTT. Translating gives CASIAKNPASTDTQYF.

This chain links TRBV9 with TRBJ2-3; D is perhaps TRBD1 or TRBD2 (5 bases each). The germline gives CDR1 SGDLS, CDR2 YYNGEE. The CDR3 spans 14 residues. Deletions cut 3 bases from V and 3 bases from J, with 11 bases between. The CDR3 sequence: CASSGRGATDTQYF. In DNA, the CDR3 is TGTGCCAGCAGCGGACGGGGCGCTACAGATACGCAGTATTTT.

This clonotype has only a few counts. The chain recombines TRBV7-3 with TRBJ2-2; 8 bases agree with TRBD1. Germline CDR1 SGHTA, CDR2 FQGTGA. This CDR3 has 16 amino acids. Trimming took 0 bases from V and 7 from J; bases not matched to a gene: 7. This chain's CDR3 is CASSLTTGGSDGELFF. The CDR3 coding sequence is TGTGCCAGCAGCTTAACCACAGGGGGAAGTGACGGGGAGCTGTTTTTT.

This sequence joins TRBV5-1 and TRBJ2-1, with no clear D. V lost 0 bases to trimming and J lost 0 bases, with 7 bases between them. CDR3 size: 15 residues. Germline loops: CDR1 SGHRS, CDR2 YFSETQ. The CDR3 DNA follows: TGCGCCAGCAGCTTGGATCCAGACTCCTACAATGAGCAGTTCTTC. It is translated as CASSLDPDSYNEQFF.

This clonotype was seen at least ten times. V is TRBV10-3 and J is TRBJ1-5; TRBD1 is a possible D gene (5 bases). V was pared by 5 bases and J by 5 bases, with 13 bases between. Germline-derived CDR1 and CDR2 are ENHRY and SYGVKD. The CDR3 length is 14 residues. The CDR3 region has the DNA TGTGCCATCAGTCTGGGACGGACGTATCAGCCCCAGCATTTT. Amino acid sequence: CAISLGRTYQPQHF.

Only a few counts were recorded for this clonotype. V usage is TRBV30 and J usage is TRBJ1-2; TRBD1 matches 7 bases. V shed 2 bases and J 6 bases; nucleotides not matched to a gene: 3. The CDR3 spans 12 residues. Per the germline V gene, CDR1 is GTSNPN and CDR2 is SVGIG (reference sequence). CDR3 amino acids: CAWSTGDDGYTF. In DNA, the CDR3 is TGTGCCTGGAGTACAGGGGACGATGGCTACACCTTC.

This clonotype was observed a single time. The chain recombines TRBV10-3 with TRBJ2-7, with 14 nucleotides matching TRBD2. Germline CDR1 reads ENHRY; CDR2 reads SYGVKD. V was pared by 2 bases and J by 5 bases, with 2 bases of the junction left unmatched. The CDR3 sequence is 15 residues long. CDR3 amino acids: CAISEPGLAGDEQYF. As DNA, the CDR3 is TGTGCCATCAGTGAGCCGGGACTAGCGGGAGACGAGCAGTACTTC.

For the CDR3, the DNA is TGTGCCAGCAGTTACGGCAGGGAGGGGGAGCAGTACGTC. It encodes CASSYGREGEQYV. This chain uses TRBV6-5 with TRBJ2-7; the match to TRBD2 covers 7 bases. The germline V gene has CDR1 MNHEY and CDR2 SVGAGI. This CDR3 has 13 amino acids. V was clipped by 2 bases and J by 7 bases; unmatched bases: 5.